The clone carrying this TCR beta chain has only one observation. The antigen is undetermined. The sample is drawn from a study of T cell responses to AZD1222 COVID-19 vaccine. The study's findings and limits: Two doses of AZD1222 preceded a rise in Spike-specific TCR breadth and depth. Donors were chiefly white British, with a greater number of females, and clonal diversity was perhaps underestimated. The study sampled repertoires only after the peak T cell response. At baseline, seropositivity was found in only a handful of AZD1222 recipients.

Profiled with immunoSEQ multiplex PCR; TCRdb holds only in-frame clones, not every one. The data hold about 150,000 clones, with about 86% observed a single time. CDR1 is MGHRA and CDR2 is YSYEKL in the germline V gene. The V gene end was trimmed by 4 bases and the J gene end by 4 bases; junction bases not matched to a gene: 5. CDR3 length: 17 residues. The sample in question was peripheral blood, obtained 28 days after the second AZD1222 dose. The sequence derives from an adult who received the AZD1222 COVID-19 vaccine. The chain links TRBV4-1 to TRBJ2-1; 15 nucleotides line up with TRBD2. This chain's CDR3 is CASSRTSGGAAYNEQFF. The CDR3 nucleotides are TGCGCCAGCAGCCGGACTAGCGGGGGGGCTGCTTACAATGAGCAGTTCTTC.